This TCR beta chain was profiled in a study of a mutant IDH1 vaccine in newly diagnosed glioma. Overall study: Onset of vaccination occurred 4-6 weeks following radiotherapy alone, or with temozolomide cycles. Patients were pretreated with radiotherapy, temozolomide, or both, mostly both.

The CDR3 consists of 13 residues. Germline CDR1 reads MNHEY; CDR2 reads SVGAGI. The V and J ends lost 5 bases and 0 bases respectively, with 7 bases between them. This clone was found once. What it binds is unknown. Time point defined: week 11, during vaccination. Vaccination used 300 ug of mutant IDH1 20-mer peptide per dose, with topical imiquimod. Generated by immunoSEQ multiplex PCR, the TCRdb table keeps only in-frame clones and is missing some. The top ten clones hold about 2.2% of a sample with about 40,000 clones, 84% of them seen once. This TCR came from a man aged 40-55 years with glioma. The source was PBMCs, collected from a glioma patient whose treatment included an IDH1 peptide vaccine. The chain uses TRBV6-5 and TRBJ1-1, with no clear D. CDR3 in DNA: TGTGCCAGCAGTCCGGACGTGAACACTGAAGCTTTCTTT. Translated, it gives CASSPDVNTEAFF.